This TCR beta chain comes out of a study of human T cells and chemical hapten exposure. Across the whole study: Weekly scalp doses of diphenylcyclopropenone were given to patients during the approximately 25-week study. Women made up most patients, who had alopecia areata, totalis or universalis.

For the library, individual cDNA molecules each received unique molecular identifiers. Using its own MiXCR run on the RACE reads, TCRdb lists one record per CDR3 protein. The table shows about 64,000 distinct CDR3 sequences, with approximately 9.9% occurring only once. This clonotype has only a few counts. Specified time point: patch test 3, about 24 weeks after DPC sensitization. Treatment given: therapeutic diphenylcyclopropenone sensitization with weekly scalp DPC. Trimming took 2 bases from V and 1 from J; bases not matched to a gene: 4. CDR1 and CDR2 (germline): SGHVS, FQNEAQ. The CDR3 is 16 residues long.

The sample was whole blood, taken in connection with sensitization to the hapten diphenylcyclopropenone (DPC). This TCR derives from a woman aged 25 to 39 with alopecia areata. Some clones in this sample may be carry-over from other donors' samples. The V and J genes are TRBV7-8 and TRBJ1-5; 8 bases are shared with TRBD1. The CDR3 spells CASSLSTGVSNQPQHF. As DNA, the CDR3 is TGTGCCAGCAGCTTATCGACAGGGGTGAGCAATCAGCCCCAGCATTTT.